This T cell receptor (beta chain) is drawn from a study of blood T cell repertoires in COVID-19. Germline-derived CDR1 and CDR2 are SGHTA and FQGNSA. Trimming stripped 4 bases from V and 4 bases from J, with 19 bases between. The CDR3 consists of 16 residues. Here immunoSEQ multiplex PCR was the method, and the copy in TCRdb shows in-frame clones only, minus some. The repertoire has 80,000 or so clones, about 89% of them found once; the top ten carry about 1.9%. The chain is built from TRBV7-2 and TRBJ1-2; weak D call: TRBD1 (6 bases). This TCR was sampled from a woman in her sixties with acute or convalescent COVID-19. The sample comprised peripheral blood. The CDR3 here is CASSSRGRQALYGYTF. Written as DNA, the CDR3 is TGTGCCAGCAGCTCCCGTGGCAGACAGGCCCTCTATGGCTACACCTTC.